This TCR beta chain is from a study of regulatory dendritic cells for organ transplantation. Findings of the study overall: Resting memory CD8+ T cells held the most alloreactive clonotypes.

Repertoires were generated with immunoSEQ multiplex PCR, while TCRdb's copy carries only in-frame clones and drops some. The sample includes some 10,000 clones, nearly 90% of them seen just once. CFSE-labeled sorted T cells met regulatory or mature dendritic cells for under 6 days. In regard to this clone: Its specificity is not known.

Germline CDR1 MNHEY, CDR2 SVGAGI. The V end was cut by 6 bases, the J end by 9 bases, with 15 bases between. The CDR3 runs to 13 residues. This sequence joins TRBV6-5 and TRBJ2-1; possible D gene TRBD2, 6 bases. The sequenced sample consisted of naive CD8+ T cells from blood cultured with dendritic cells. The subset: CD45RA+ naive T cells. The sequence was collected from a human donor in good health. CDR3 region: CASRQADYTEQFF. CDR3 nucleotides: TGTGCCAGCAGACAGGCGGACTATACTGAGCAGTTCTTC.